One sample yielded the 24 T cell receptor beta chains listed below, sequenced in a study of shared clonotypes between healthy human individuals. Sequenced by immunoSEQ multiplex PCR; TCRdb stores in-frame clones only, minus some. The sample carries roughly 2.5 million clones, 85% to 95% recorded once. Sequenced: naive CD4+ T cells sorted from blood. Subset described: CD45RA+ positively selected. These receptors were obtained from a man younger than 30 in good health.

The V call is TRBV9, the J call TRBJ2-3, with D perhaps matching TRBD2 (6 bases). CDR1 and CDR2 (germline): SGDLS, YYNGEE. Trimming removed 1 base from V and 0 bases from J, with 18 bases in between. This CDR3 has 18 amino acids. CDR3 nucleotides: TGTGCCAGCAGCGTAACTCCGGAAGCGGGTTTAAGCACAGATACGCAGTATTTT. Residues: CASSVTPEAGLSTDTQYF.

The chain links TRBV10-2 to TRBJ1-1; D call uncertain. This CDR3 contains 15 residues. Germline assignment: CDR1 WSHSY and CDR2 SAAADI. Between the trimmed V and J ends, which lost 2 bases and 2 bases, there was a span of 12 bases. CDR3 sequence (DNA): TGCGCCAGCAGTGAGAGCCGTTTGGGCAACACTGAAGCTTTCTTT. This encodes CASSESRLGNTEAFF.

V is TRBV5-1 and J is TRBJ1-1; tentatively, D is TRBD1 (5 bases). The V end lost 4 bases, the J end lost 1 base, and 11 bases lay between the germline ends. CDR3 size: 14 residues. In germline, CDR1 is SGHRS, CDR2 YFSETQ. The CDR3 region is CASSRGGENTEAFF. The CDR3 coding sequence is TGCGCCAGCAGCCGGGGCGGGGAGAACACTGAAGCTTTCTTT.

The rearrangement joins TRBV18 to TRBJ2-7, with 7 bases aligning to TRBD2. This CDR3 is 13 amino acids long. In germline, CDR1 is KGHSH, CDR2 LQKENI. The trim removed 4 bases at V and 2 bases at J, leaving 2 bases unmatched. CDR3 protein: CASSLRGAYEQYF. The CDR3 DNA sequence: TGTGCCAGCTCACTCCGGGGGGCCTACGAGCAGTACTTC.

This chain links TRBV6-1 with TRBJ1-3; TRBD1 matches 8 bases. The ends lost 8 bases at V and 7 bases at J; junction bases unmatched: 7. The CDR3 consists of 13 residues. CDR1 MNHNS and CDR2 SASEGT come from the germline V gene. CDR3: CASPSQGANTIYF. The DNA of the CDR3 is TGTGCCAGCCCTTCCCAGGGGGCGAACACCATATATTTT.

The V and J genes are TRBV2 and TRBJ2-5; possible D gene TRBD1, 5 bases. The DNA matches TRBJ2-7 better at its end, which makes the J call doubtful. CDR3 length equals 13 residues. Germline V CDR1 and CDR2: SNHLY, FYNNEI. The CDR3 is CASSVQGSYEQYF. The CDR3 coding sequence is TGTGCCAGCAGTGTCCAGGGTTCCTACGAGCAGTACTTC.

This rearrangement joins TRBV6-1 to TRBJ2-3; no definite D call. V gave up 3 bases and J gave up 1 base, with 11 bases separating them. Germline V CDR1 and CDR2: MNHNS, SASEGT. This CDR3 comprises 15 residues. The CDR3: CASSETFRGTDTQYF. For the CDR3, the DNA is TGTGCCAGCAGTGAGACTTTTCGAGGCACAGATACGCAGTATTTT.

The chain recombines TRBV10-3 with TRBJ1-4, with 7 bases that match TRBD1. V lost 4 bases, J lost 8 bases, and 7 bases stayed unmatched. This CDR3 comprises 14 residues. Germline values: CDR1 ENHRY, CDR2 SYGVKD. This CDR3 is CAISGTGVGEKLFF. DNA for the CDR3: TGTGCCATCAGTGGAACAGGGGTGGGGGAAAAACTGTTTTTT.

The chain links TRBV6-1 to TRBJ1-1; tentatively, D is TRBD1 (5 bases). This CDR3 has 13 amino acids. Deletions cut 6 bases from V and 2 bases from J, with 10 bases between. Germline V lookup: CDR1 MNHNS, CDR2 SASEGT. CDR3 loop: CASRKTDNTEAFF. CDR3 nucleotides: TGTGCCAGCAGGAAGACAGACAACACTGAAGCTTTCTTT.

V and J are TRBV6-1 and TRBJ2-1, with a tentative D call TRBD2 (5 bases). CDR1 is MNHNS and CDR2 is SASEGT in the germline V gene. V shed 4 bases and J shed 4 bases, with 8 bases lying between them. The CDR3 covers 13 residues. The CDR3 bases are TGTGCCAGCAGTGCGACTATTTACAATGAGCAGTTCTTC. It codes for CASSATIYNEQFF.

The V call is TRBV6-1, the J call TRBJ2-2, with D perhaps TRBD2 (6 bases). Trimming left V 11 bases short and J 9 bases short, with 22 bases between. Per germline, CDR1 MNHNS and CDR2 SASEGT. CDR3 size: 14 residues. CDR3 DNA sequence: TGTGCCGGATCCTTGGGAGGAAATTTCCGGGAGCTGTTTTTT. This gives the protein CAGSLGGNFRELFF.

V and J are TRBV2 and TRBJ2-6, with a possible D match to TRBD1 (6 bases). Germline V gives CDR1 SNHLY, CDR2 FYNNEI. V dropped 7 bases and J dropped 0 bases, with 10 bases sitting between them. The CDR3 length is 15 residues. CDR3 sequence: CASKQGSSGANVLTF. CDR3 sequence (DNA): TGTGCCAGCAAACAGGGCAGCTCTGGGGCCAACGTCCTGACTTTC.

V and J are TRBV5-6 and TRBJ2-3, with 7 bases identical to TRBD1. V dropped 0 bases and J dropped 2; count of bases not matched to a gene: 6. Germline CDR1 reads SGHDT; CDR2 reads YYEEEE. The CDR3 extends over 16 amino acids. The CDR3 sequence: CASSLANRGYTDTQYF. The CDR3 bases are TGTGCCAGCAGCTTGGCGAACAGGGGATACACAGATACGCAGTATTTT.

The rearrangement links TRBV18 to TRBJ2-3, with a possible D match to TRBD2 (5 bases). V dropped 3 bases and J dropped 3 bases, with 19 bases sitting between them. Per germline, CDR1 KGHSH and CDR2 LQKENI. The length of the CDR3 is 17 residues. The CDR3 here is CASSPSVRGWETDTQYF. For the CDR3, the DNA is TGTGCCAGCTCACCCTCGGTACGGGGATGGGAAACAGATACGCAGTATTTT.

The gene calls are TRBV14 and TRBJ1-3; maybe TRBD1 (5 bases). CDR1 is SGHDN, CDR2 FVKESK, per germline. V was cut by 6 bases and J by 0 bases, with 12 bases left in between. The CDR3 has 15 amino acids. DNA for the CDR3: TGTGCCAGCAGGCTGGGGGGGAACTCTGGAAACACCATATATTTT. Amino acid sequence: CASRLGGNSGNTIYF.

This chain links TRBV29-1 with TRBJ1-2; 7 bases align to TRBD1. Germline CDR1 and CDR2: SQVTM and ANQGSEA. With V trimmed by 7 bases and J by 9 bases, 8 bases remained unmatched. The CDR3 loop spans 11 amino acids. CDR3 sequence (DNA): TGCAGCGCCGAGACAGGGAGGCGCTACACCTTC. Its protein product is CSAETGRRYTF.

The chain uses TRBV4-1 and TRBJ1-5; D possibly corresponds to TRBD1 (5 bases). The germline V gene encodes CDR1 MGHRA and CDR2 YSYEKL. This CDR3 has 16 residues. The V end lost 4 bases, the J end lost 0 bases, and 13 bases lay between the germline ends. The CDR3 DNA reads TGCGCCAGCAGCCTTACCCTTGACAGTAGCAATCAGCCCCAGCATTTT. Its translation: CASSLTLDSSNQPQHF.

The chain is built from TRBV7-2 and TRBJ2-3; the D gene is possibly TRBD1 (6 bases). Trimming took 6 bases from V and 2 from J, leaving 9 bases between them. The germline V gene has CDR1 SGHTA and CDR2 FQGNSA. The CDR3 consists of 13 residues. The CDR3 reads CASRWDNTDTQYF. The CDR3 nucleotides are TGTGCCAGCAGATGGGACAACACAGATACGCAGTATTTT. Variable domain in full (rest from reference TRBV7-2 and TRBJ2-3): GAGVSQSPSNKVTEKGKDVELRCDPISGHTALYWYRQSLGQGLEFLIYFQGNSAPDKSGLPSDRFSAERTGGSVSTLTIQRTQQEDSAVYLCASRWDNTDTQYFGPGTRLTVL.

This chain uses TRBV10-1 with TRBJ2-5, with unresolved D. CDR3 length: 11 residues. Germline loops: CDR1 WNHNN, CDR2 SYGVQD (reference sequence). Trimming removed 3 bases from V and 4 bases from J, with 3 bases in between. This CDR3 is CASSDGETQYF. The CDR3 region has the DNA TGCGCCAGCAGTGATGGAGAGACCCAGTACTTC.

CDR3 sequence (DNA): TGTGCCAGCAGCCCTGGGGGGGGCGCATCCTACGAGCAGTACTTC. This translates into CASSPGGGASYEQYF. V gene TRBV9 combines with J gene TRBJ2-7, with D possibly TRBD2 on 7 matching bases. Germline CDR1 and CDR2: SGDLS and YYNGEE. With 4 bases removed from V and 1 base from J, the gap between germline ends came to 15 bases. This CDR3 is built from 15 residues.

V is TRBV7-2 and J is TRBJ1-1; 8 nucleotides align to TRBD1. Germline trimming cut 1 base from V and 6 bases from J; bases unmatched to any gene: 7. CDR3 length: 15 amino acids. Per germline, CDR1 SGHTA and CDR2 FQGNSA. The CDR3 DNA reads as TGTGCCAGCAGCTTAGTTGCAGGGGGCAAGGCTGAAGCTTTCTTT. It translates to CASSLVAGGKAEAFF.

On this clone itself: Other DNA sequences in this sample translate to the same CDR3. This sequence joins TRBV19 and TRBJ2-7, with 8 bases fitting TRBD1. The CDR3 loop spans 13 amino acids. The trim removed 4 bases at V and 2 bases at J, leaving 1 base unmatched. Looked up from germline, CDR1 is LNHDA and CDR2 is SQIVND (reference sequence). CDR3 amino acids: CASSRTGTYEQYF. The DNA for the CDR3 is TGTGCCAGTAGTAGGACAGGGACCTACGAGCAGTACTTC.

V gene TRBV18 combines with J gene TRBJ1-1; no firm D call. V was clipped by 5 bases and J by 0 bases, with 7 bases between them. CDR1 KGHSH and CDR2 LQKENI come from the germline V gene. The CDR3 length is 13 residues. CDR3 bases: TGTGCCAGCTCATATGACCTGAACACTGAAGCTTTCTTT. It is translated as CASSYDLNTEAFF.

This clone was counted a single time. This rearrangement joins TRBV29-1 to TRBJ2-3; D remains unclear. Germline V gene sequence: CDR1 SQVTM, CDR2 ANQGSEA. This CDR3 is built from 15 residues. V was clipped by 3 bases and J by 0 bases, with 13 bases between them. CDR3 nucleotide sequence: TGCAGCGTTGATCAAGGCAGTACTAGCACAGATACGCAGTATTTT. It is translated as CSVDQGSTSTDTQYF.